This T cell receptor beta chain comes out of a study of T-cell memory formation after mild COVID-19. Turning to this clonotype: Its cognate antigen is unknown.

Broader study findings: The study found balanced CD4/CD8 in clones contracting day 15 to 85 and a CD4+ lean in later expanders. CD4+ contracting clones were mainly CM and EM; CD8+ ones, EMRA.

This CDR3 is 14 amino acids long. V lost 1 base to trimming and J lost 5 bases, with 11 bases between them. Germline-derived CDR1 and CDR2 are DFQATT and SNEGSKA (reference sequence). TCR alpha and TCR beta cDNA libraries carrying sample barcodes and UMIs came from 5'RACE with constant-segment primers. TCRdb reprocessed the 5' RACE reads with MiXCR, giving one entry per CDR3 protein. The sample includes around 110,000 distinct CDR3 sequences, under 15% of them seen just once. This TCR derives from a man between 18 and 35 years old who had mild COVID-19 (a few samples of this study predate the infection). Cell type and time point are not known. V is TRBV20-1 and J is TRBJ2-2, with D maybe TRBD1 (5 bases). Sequenced material: PBMCs or a T cell subset sorted from them (not recorded which). DNA for the CDR3: TGCAGTGCTAGAGTAGGCAGGGTAACCGGGGAGCTGTTTTTT. It codes for CSARVGRVTGELFF.